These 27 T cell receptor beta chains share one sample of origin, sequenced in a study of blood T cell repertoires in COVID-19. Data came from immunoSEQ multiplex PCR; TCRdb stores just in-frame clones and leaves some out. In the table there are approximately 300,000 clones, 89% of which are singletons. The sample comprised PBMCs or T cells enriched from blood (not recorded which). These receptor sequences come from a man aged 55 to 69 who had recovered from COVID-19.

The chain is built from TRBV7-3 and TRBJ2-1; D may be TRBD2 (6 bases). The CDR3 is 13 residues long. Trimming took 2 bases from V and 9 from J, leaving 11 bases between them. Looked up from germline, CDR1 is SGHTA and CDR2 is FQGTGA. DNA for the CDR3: TGTGCCAGCAGCTTAGGGGGGAATAGTGAGCAGTTCTTC. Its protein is CASSLGGNSEQFF.

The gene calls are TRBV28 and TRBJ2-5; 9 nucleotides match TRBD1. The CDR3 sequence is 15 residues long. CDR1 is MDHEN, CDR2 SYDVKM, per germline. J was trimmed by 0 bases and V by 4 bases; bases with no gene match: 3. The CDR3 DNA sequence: TGTGCCAGCAGTTCGGGACAGGGCAACCAAGAGACCCAGTACTTC. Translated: CASSSGQGNQETQYF.

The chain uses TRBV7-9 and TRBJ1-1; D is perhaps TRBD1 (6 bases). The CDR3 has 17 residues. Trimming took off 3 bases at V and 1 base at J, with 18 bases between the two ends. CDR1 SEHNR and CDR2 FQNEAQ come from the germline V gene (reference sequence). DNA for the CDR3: TGTGCCAGCAGCTTCAGGGGAGGGACTGGTTCGAACACTGAAGCTTTCTTT. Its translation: CASSFRGGTGSNTEAFF.

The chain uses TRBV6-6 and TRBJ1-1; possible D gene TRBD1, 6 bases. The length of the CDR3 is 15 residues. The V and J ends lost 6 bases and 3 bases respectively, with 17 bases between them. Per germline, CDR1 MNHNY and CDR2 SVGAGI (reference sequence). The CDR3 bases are TGTGCCAGCAGAACGGGGGGGCTGTGGGACACTGAAGCTTTCTTT. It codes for CASRTGGLWDTEAFF.

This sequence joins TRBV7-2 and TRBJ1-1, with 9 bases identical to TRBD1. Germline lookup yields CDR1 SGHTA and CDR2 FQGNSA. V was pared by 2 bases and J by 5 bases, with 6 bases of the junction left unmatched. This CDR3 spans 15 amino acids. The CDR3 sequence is CASSLLQGAGTEAFF. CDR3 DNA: TGTGCCAGCAGCTTACTACAGGGGGCGGGAACTGAAGCTTTCTTT.

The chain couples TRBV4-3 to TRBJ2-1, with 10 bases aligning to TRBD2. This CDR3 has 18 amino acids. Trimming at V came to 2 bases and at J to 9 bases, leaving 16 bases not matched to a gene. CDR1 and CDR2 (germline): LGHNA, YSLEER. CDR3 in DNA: TGCGCCAGCAGCCAATACCCTCCGAGGCTAGCGGGAGTCGGTGAGCAGTTCTTC. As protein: CASSQYPPRLAGVGEQFF.

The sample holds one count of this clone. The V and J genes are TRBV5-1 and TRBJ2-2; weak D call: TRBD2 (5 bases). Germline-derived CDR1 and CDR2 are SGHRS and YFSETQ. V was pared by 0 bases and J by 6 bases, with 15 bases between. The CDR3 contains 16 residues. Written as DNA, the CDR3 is TGCGCCAGCAGCTTGGCCGGTTCGCGGGTCGCCGGGGAGCTGTTTTTT. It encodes CASSLAGSRVAGELFF. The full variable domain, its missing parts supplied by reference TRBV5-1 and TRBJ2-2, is KAGVTQTPRYLIKTRGQQVTLSCSPISGHRSVSWYQQTPGQGLQFLFEYFSETQRNKGNFPGRFSGRQFSNSRSEMNVSTLELGDSALYLCASSLAGSRVAGELFFGEGSRLTVL.

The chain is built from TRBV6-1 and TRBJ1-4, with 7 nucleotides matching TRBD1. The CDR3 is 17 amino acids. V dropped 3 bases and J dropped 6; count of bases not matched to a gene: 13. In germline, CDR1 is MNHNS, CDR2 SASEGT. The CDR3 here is CASSEGQGGGLHEKLFF. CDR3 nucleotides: TGTGCCAGCAGTGAGGGGCAGGGGGGAGGTCTCCATGAAAAACTGTTTTTT.

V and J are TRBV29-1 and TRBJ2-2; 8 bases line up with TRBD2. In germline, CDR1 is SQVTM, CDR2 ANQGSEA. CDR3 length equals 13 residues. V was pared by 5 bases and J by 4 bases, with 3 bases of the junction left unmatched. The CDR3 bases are TGCAGCGTTCGGGAGGGAGGCACCGGGGAGCTGTTTTTT. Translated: CSVREGGTGELFF.

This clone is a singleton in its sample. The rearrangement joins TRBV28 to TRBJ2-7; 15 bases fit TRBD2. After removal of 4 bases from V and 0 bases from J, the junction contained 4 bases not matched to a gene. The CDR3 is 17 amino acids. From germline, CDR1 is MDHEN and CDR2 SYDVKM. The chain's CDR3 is CASSSGLAGGFSYEQYF. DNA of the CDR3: TGTGCCAGCAGTTCGGGACTAGCGGGAGGTTTCTCCTACGAGCAGTACTTC.

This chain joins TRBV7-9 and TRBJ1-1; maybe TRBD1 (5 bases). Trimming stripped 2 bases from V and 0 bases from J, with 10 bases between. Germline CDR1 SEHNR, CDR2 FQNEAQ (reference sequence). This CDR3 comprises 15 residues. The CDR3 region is CASSLQGSMNTEAFF. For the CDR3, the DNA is TGTGCCAGCAGCTTACAGGGATCTATGAACACTGAAGCTTTCTTT. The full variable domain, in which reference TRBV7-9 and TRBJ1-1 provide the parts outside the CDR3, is DTGVSQNPRHKITKRGQNVTFRCDPISEHNRLYWYRQTLGQGPEFLTYFQNEAQLEKSRLLSDRFSAERPKGSFSTLEIQRTEQGDSAMYLCASSLQGSMNTEAFFGQGTRLTVV.

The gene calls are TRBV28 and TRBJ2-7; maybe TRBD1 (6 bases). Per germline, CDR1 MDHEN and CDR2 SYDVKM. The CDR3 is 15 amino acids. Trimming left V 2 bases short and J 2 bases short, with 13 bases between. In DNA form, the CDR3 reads TGTGCCAGCAGTTTACCAGGGGTTAGCGCCTACGAGCAGTACTTC. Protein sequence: CASSLPGVSAYEQYF.

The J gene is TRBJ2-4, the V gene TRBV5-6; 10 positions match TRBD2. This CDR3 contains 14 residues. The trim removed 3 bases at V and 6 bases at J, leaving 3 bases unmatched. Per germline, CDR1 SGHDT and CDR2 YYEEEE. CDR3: CASSSRTSGNIQYF. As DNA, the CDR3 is TGTGCCAGCAGCTCTCGGACTAGCGGAAACATTCAGTACTTC.

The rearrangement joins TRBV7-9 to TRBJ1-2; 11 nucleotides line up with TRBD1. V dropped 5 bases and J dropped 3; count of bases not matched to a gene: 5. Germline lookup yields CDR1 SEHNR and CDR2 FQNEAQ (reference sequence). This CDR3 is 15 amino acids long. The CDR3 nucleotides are TGTGCCAGCAGCCTCGGACAGGGGGCTGACTATGGCTACACCTTC. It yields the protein CASSLGQGADYGYTF.

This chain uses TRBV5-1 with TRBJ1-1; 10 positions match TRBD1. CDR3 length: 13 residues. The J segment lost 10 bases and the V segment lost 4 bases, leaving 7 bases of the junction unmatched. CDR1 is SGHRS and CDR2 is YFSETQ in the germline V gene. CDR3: CASSGGQGNGAFF. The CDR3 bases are TGCGCCAGCAGCGGGGGACAGGGGAACGGAGCTTTCTTT.

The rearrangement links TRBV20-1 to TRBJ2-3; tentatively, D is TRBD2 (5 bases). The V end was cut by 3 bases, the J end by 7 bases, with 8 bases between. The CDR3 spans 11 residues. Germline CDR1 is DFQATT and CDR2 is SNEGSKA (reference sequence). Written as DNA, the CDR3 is TGCAGTGCTAGGGGCGGGTATACGCAGTATTTT. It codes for CSARGGYTQYF.

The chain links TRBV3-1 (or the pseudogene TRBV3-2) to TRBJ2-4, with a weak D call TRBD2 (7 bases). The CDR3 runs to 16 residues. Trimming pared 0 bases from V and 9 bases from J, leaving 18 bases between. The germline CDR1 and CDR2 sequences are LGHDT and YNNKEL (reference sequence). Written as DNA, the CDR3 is TGTGCCAGCAGCCAAGATGTGGGGGGGGCGGGGAGCATTCAGTACTTC. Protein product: CASSQDVGGAGSIQYF.

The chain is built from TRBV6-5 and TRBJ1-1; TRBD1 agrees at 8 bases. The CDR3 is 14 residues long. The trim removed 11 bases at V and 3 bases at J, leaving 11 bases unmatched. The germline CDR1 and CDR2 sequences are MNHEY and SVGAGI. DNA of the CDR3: TGTGCCGGAGCGTCACAGGGGGAGGACACTGAAGCTTTCTTT. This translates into CAGASQGEDTEAFF.

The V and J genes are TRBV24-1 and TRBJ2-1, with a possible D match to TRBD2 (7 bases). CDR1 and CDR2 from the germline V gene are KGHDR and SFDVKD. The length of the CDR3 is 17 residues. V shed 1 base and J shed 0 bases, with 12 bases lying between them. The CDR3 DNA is TGTGCCACCAGTGATTTTTCGGGGGGCCGCTCCTACAATGAGCAGTTCTTC. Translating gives CATSDFSGGRSYNEQFF.

CDR3 loop: CASSFSIGTGGRNEQFF. For the CDR3, the DNA is TGTGCCAGCAGTTTTTCCATCGGGACAGGGGGCCGGAATGAGCAGTTCTTC. The rearrangement joins TRBV28 to TRBJ2-1; 12 bases align to TRBD1. Trimming cost V 3 bases and J 7 bases; bases outside gene matches: 10. The CDR3 covers 17 residues. Per germline, CDR1 MDHEN and CDR2 SYDVKM.

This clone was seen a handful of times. In DNA, the CDR3 is TGTGCCAGCAGCTTAGGCGGCTCTCTCGTCTACGAGCAGTACTTC. It codes for CASSLGGSLVYEQYF. The V and J genes are TRBV7-2 and TRBJ2-7, with D hard to call. The germline gives CDR1 SGHTA, CDR2 FQGNSA. The CDR3 has 15 amino acids. V lost 1 base and J 3 bases, leaving 13 bases between the germline ends.

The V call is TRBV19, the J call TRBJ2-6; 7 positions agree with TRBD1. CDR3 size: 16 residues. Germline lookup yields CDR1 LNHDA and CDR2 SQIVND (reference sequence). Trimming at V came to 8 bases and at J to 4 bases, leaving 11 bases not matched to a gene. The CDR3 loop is CASRTGSVGGANVLTF. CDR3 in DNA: TGTGCCAGTCGGACAGGTTCTGTTGGAGGGGCCAACGTCCTGACTTTC.

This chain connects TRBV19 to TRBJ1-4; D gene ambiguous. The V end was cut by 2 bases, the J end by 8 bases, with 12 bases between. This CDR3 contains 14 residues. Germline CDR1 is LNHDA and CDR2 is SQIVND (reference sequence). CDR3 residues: CASSISSAREKLFF. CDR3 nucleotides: TGTGCCAGTAGTATATCCAGCGCCAGAGAAAAACTGTTTTTT.

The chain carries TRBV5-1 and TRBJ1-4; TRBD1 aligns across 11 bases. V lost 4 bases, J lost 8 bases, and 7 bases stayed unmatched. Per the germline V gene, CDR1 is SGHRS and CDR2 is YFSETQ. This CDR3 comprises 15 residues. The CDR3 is CASSPQGQGGEKLFF. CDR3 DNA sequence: TGCGCCAGCAGCCCGCAGGGACAGGGGGGGGAAAAACTGTTTTTT.

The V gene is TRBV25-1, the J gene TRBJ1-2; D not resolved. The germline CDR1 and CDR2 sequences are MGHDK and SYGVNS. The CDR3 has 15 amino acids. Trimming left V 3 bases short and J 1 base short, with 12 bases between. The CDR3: CASSDPSGLNYGYTF. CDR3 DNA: TGTGCCAGCAGTGATCCTTCAGGCCTTAACTATGGCTACACCTTC.

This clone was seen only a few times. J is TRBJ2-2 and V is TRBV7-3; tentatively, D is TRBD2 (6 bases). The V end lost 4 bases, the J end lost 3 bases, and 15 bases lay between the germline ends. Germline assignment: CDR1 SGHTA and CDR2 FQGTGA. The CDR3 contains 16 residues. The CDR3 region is CASSSSGTPYTGELFF. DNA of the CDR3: TGTGCCAGCAGCTCCTCCGGGACTCCTTACACCGGGGAGCTGTTTTTT.

The CDR3 spells CASSHTNRGTYNEQFF. Here the CDR3 DNA reads TGTGCCAGCAGCCACACCAACAGGGGGACGTACAATGAGCAGTTCTTC. The V gene is TRBV7-3, the J gene TRBJ2-1, with 8 bases that match TRBD1. The CDR3 runs to 16 residues. The V segment lost 5 bases and the J segment 4 bases; nucleotides outside the gene matches: 10. Germline V CDR1 and CDR2: SGHTA, FQGTGA.